This TCR beta chain was retrieved from a study of monozygotic twins with inflammatory bowel disease. Study conclusions and caveats: Among IBD patients, TCRbeta diversity (inverse Simpson) was lower than in healthy co-twins.

A word on this clonotype: What it binds is unknown.

No DNA is given; TCRdb re-called the 5' RACE reads and lists each CDR3 protein once. The ten most abundant clones cover 2% to 2.5% of a sample with about 330,000 distinct CDR3 sequences. The CDR3 totals 13 residues. In germline, CDR1 is MNHNS, CDR2 SASEGT. Sequenced: blood. The genes are TRBV6-1 and TRBJ2-5; as DNA is missing, the TRBD1 call by TCRdb cannot be tested. The source of this sequence is a human donor with ulcerative colitis or Crohn's disease, or a healthy co-twin of an affected twin (not recorded which). CDR3 region: CASRRGIQETQYF.